Presented here are 19 T cell receptor beta chains from one specimen sequenced in a study of cytomegalovirus exposure and HLA in healthy donors. The study ran its PCR with 60 Vbeta and 13 Jbeta primers. Some clones are missing from TCRdb's copy, which holds only in-frame ones; the method was immunoSEQ multiplex PCR. The sample shows roughly 140,000 clones, roughly 83% of them seen only once. The specimen sequenced was PBMCs. The receptor set was obtained from a human donor in good health.

The V and J genes are TRBV28 and TRBJ2-1; 14 nucleotides align to TRBD2. With 6 bases clipped from V and 4 bases from J, the junction kept 5 bases outside the gene matches. Germline loops: CDR1 MDHEN, CDR2 SYDVKM. The CDR3 loop spans 16 amino acids. In DNA form, the CDR3 reads TGTGCCAGCAGACGACTAGCGGGAGGGTTATACAATGAGCAGTTCTTC. Encoded protein: CASRRLAGGLYNEQFF.

This chain links TRBV7-9 with TRBJ2-7, with 7 bases that match TRBD2. The trim removed 4 bases at V and 0 bases at J, leaving 3 bases unmatched. The CDR3 totals 14 residues. The germline V gene encodes CDR1 SEHNR and CDR2 FQNEAQ (reference sequence). CDR3 nucleotides: TGTGCCAGCAGCTCCCCTAGCGGCTCCTACGAGCAGTACTTC. As protein: CASSSPSGSYEQYF.

J is TRBJ2-2 and V is TRBV18; 9 bases agree with TRBD2. This CDR3 has 15 amino acids. The ends lost 2 bases at V and 5 bases at J; junction bases unmatched: 3. The germline CDR1 and CDR2 sequences are KGHSH and LQKENI. This CDR3 is CASSPSSGGTGELFF. In nucleotides, the CDR3 is TGTGCCAGCTCACCAAGTAGCGGGGGTACCGGGGAGCTGTTTTTT.

This clone was counted a few times. The chain joins TRBV6-5 to TRBJ1-3, with D uncertain. Per germline, CDR1 MNHEY and CDR2 SVGAGI. The V end was cut by 9 bases, the J end by 0 bases, with 12 bases between. The CDR3 is 14 amino acids. CDR3 residues: CARSGNHSGNTIYF. The CDR3 nucleotides read TGTGCCAGGTCCGGGAACCACTCTGGAAACACCATATATTTT.

The chain employs TRBV9 and TRBJ2-3; TRBD1 agrees at 7 bases. The CDR3 totals 16 residues. Per the germline V gene, CDR1 is SGDLS and CDR2 is YYNGEE. V was clipped by 0 bases and J by 3 bases; unmatched bases: 7. The CDR3 DNA sequence: TGTGCCAGCAGCGTAGGCCAGGGGGAACTTACAGATACGCAGTATTTT. Amino acids: CASSVGQGELTDTQYF.

A remark on this clone: The junction shows a germline mismatch at one end, possibly a read error. The chain combines TRBV7-8 with TRBJ1-1; a possible D gene is TRBD1 (5 bases). The length of the CDR3 is 13 residues. CDR1 is SGHVS, CDR2 FQNEAQ, per germline. CDR3: CASSATANAEAFF. The DNA for the CDR3 is TGTGCCAGCAGCGCGACAGCGAACGCTGAAGCTTTCTTT.

The chain has TRBV27 and TRBJ1-5; TRBD1 aligns across 8 bases. V was pared by 7 bases and J by 3 bases, with 5 bases of the junction left unmatched. CDR1 and CDR2 from the germline V gene are MNHEY and SMNVEV (reference sequence). The CDR3 has 14 amino acids. The CDR3 DNA reads as TGTGCCAGCAAGATGACAGGGGACAATCAGCCCCAGCATTTT. The encoded protein is CASKMTGDNQPQHF.

The chain carries TRBV7-9 and TRBJ2-7, with 8 bases that match TRBD1. CDR1 SEHNR and CDR2 FQNEAQ come from the germline V gene (reference sequence). CDR3 size: 14 residues. With 5 bases clipped from V and 3 bases from J, the junction kept 6 bases outside the gene matches. The CDR3 sequence: CASSPRDRNYEQYF. The CDR3 DNA follows: TGTGCCAGCAGCCCCCGGGACAGGAACTACGAGCAGTACTTC.

The chain recombines TRBV19 with TRBJ1-2; D uncertain. Trimming cost V 4 bases and J 0 bases, with 9 bases left between them. CDR1 and CDR2 (germline): LNHDA, SQIVND (reference sequence). CDR3 length: 14 residues. Here the CDR3 reads CASSTRSTNYGYTF. The CDR3 nucleotides read TGTGCCAGTAGTACCCGGTCCACTAACTATGGCTACACCTTC.

The chain combines TRBV19 with TRBJ1-5, with D unresolved. Germline assignment: CDR1 LNHDA and CDR2 SQIVND (reference sequence). The CDR3 totals 15 residues. The V end lost 3 bases, the J end lost 5 bases, and 14 bases lay between the germline ends. The CDR3 loop reads CASSIDEGLYQPQHF. The DNA of the CDR3 is TGTGCCAGTAGTATTGACGAGGGCTTGTATCAGCCCCAGCATTTT.

This clone was detected only once. The chain is built from TRBV7-2 and TRBJ2-1; 7 positions agree with TRBD1. With V trimmed by 1 base and J by 2 bases, 2 bases remained unmatched. Looked up from germline, CDR1 is SGHTA and CDR2 is FQGNSA. The CDR3 length is 15 residues. The CDR3 DNA sequence: TGTGCCAGCAGCTTAGGGCAGGGGGCCTACAATGAGCAGTTCTTC. This gives the protein CASSLGQGAYNEQFF. Supplemented by reference TRBV7-2 and TRBJ2-1, the full variable domain reads GAGVSQSPSNKVTEKGKDVELRCDPISGHTALYWYRQSLGQGLEFLIYFQGNSAPDKSGLPSDRFSAERTGGSVSTLTIQRTQQEDSAVYLCASSLGQGAYNEQFFGPGTRLTVL.

This clone has at least ten counts. The genes are TRBV6-1 and TRBJ2-3, with 8 positions matching TRBD1. The CDR3 loop spans 15 amino acids. In germline, CDR1 is MNHNS, CDR2 SASEGT. Unmatched junction bases numbered 2, after V lost 1 base and J lost 2 bases. The DNA of the CDR3 is TGTGCCAGCAGTGAAGGGACAGGGCACACAGATACGCAGTATTTT. Protein product: CASSEGTGHTDTQYF.

Only one count was recorded for this clone. The chain has TRBV5-1 and TRBJ2-3; 10 bases are shared with TRBD2. CDR1 SGHRS and CDR2 YFSETQ come from the germline V gene. The V gene end was trimmed by 2 bases and the J gene end by 4 bases; junction bases not matched to a gene: 16. The CDR3 runs 19 residues. CDR3 sequence reads: CASSLAGGLGGEHADTQYF. CDR3 DNA: TGCGCCAGCAGCTTAGCGGGAGGGCTTGGGGGAGAACACGCAGATACGCAGTATTTT. Drawing the rest from reference TRBV5-1 and TRBJ2-3, the complete variable domain is KAGVTQTPRYLIKTRGQQVTLSCSPISGHRSVSWYQQTPGQGLQFLFEYFSETQRNKGNFPGRFSGRQFSNSRSEMNVSTLELGDSALYLCASSLAGGLGGEHADTQYFGPGTRLTVL.

The CDR3 loop is CASSETGSNQPQHF. The CDR3 DNA sequence: TGTGCCAGCAGTGAGACAGGCAGCAATCAGCCCCAGCATTTT. The V call is TRBV6-1, the J call TRBJ1-5, with a tentative D call TRBD1 (6 bases). This CDR3 spans 14 amino acids. V shed 3 bases and J shed 1 base, with 7 bases lying between them. Germline values: CDR1 MNHNS, CDR2 SASEGT.

Here the CDR3 DNA reads TGTGCCAGCAGTTGGGGAACACAGGGAGTCGGTTCGGCTTTCTTT. This codes for CASSWGTQGVGSAFF. This rearrangement joins TRBV6-5 to TRBJ1-1, with D possibly matching TRBD1 (6 bases). Germline V gene data show CDR1 as MNHEY and CDR2 as SVGAGI. V shed 4 bases and J shed 11 bases, with 23 bases lying between them. This CDR3 region has 15 residues.

The chain uses TRBV15 and TRBJ2-7; 9 positions match TRBD1. Germline V gene data show CDR1 as LNHNV and CDR2 as YYDKDF (reference sequence). There are 15 residues in the CDR3. Trimming removed 4 bases from V and 0 bases from J; junction bases left unmatched: 4. The CDR3 is CATSNRDRVSYEQYF. Here the CDR3 DNA reads TGTGCCACCAGCAACCGGGACAGGGTCTCCTACGAGCAGTACTTC.

This chain uses TRBV6-5 with TRBJ1-2, with 11 bases matching TRBD1. V lost 7 bases and J lost 6; bases outside the gene matches: 4. There are 13 residues in the CDR3. Germline CDR1 is MNHEY and CDR2 is SVGAGI. The CDR3 region has the DNA TGTGCCAGCAACCGGGGACAGGGGGATGGCTACACCTTC. Its protein is CASNRGQGDGYTF.

V usage is TRBV25-1 and J usage is TRBJ2-6, with a tentative D call TRBD2 (5 bases). Germline values: CDR1 MGHDK, CDR2 SYGVNS. CDR3 size: 18 residues. V lost 4 bases, J lost 0 bases, and 16 bases lay in between. CDR3 loop: CASSGIEGESSGANVLTF. In DNA form, the CDR3 reads TGTGCCAGCAGTGGGATCGAGGGCGAGAGCTCTGGGGCCAACGTCCTGACTTTC.

This clone has more than one count but fewer than ten. The rearrangement uses TRBV9 and TRBJ1-2, with D tentatively TRBD1 (6 bases). V was trimmed by 6 bases and J by 5 bases, leaving 17 bases between them. The CDR3 contains 14 residues. From germline, CDR1 is SGDLS and CDR2 YYNGEE. CDR3 region: CASNLPGGGYGYTF. The CDR3 DNA reads TGTGCCAGCAACCTTCCGGGGGGCGGATATGGCTACACCTTC.